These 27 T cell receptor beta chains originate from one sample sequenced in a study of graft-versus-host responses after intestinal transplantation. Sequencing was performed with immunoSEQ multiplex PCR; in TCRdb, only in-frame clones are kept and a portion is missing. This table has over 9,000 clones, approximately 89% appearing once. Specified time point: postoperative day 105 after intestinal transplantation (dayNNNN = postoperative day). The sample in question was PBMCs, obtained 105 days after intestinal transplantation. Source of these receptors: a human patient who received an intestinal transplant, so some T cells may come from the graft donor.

CDR3 region: CATLGGAGSCTF. The CDR3 nucleotides are TGTGCCACCCTAGGGGGCGCGGGATCGTGCACCTTC. J is TRBJ1-2 and V is TRBV2; 7 bases align to TRBD1. The CDR3 is 12 residues long. J gave up 13 bases and V 10 bases, and 15 bases lay outside the gene matches. Germline lookup yields CDR1 SNHLY and CDR2 FYNNEI. The full variable domain, in which reference TRBV2 and TRBJ1-2 provide the parts outside the CDR3, is EPEVTQTPSHQVTQMGQEVILRCVPISNHLYFYWYRQILGQKVEFLVSFYNNEISEKSEIFDDQFSVERPDGSNFTLKIRSTKLEDSAMYFCATLGGAGSCTFGSGTRLTVV.

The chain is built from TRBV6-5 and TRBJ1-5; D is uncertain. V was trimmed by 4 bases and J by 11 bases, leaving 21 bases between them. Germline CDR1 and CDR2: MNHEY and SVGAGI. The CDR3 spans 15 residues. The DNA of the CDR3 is TGTGCCAGCAGTTCCCGGACTCCCGCAAAATTAGCCCAGCATTTT. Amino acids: CASSSRTPAKLAQHF.

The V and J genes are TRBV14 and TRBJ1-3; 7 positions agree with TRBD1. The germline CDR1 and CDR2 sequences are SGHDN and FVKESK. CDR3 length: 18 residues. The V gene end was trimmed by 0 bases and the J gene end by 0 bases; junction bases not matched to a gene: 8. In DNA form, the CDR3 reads TGTGCCAGCAGCCAAGATCAGGGGGACTCTTTCTCTGGAAACACCATATATTTT. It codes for CASSQDQGDSFSGNTIYF.

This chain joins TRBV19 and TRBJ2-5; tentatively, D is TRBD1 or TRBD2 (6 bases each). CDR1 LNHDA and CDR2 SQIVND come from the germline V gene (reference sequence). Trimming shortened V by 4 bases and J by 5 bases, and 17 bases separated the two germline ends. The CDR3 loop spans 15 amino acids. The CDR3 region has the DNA TGTGCCAGTAGTACCCTTTGGGGGGCGGGGGAGACCCAGTACTTC. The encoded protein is CASSTLWGAGETQYF.

DNA for the CDR3: TGTGCCAGCAGTGAAGGGGCGGGAGGGCCCGGGGAGCTGTTTTTT. Protein sequence: CASSEGAGGPGELFF. The chain combines TRBV6-1 with TRBJ2-2; 9 bases match TRBD2. CDR1 is MNHNS, CDR2 SASEGT, per germline. With V trimmed by 1 base and J by 6 bases, 3 bases remained unmatched. CDR3 length: 15 amino acids.

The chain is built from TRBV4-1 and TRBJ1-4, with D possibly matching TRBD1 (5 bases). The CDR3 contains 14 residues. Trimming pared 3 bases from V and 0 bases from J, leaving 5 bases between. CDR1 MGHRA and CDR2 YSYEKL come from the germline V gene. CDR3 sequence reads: CASSHRATNEKLFF. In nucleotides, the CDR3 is TGCGCCAGCAGCCACAGGGCAACTAATGAAAAACTGTTTTTT.

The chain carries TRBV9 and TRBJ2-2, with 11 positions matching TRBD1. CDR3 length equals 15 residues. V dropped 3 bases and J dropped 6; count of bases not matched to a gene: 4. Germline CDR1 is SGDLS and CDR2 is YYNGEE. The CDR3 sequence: CASSGRTGGSGELFF. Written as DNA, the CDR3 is TGTGCCAGCAGCGGGCGGACAGGGGGCTCCGGGGAGCTGTTTTTT.

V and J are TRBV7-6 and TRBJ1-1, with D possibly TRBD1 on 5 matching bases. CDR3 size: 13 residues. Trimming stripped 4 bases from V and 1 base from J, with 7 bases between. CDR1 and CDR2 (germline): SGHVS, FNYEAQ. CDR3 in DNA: TGTGCCAGCAGCTCCACAGGGAACACTGAAGCTTTCTTT. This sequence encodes CASSSTGNTEAFF.

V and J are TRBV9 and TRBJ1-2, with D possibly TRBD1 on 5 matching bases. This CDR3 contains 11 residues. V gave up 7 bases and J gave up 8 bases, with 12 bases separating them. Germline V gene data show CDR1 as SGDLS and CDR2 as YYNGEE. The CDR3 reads CASQRGIGYTF. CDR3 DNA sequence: TGTGCCAGCCAGAGGGGAATAGGCTACACCTTC.

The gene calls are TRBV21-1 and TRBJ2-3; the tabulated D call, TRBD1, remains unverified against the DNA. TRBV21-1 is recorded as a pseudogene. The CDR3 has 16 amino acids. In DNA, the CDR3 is TGTGCCAGCACCCCGTGGTCAGGGGCGGTCACAGATACGCAGTATTTT. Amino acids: CASTPWSGAVTDTQYF.

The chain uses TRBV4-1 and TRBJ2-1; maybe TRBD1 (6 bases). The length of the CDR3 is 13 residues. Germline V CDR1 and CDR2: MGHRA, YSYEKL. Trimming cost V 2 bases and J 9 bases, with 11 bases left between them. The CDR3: CASSQTTGFEQFF. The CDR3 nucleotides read TGCGCCAGCAGCCAAACCACAGGGTTTGAGCAGTTCTTC.

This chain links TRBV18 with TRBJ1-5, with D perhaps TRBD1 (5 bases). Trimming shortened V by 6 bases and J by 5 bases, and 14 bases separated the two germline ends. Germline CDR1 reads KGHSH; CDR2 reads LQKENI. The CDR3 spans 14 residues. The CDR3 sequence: CASSSDPGDQPQHF. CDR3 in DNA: TGTGCCAGCTCCTCGGATCCGGGGGATCAGCCCCAGCATTTT. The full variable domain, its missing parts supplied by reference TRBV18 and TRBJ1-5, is NAGVMQNPRHLVRRRGQEARLRCSPMKGHSHVYWYRQLPEEGLKFMVYLQKENIIDESGMPKERFSAEFPKEGPSILRIQQVVRGDSAAYFCASSSDPGDQPQHFGDGTRLSIL.

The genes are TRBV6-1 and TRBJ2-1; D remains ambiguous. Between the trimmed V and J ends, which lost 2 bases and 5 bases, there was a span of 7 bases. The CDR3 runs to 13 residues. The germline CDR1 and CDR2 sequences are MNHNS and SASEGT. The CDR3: CASSEQAHNEQFF. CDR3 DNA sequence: TGTGCCAGCAGTGAACAGGCCCACAATGAGCAGTTCTTC.

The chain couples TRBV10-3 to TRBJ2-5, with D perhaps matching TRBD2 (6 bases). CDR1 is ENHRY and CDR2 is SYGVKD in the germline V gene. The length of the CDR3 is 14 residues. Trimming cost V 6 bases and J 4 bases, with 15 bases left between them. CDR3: CAIRSSSDPETQYF. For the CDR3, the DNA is TGTGCCATCAGAAGTTCTAGCGACCCAGAGACCCAGTACTTC.

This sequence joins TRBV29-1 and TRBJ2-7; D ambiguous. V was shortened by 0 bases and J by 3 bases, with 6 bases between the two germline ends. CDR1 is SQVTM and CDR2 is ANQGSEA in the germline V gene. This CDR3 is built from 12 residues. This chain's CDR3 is CSVEDQGYEQYF. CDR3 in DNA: TGCAGCGTTGAAGATCAAGGCTACGAGCAGTACTTC.

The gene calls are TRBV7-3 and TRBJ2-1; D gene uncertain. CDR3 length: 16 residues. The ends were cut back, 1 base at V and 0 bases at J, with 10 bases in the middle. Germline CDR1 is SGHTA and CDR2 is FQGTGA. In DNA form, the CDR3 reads TGTGCCAGCAGCTTAAGCGGTGTCAGCTCCTACAATGAGCAGTTCTTC. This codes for CASSLSGVSSYNEQFF. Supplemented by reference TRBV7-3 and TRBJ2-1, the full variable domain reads GAGVSQTPSNKVTEKGKYVELRCDPISGHTALYWYRQSLGQGPEFLIYFQGTGAADDSGLPNDRFFAVRPEGSVSTLKIQRTERGDSAVYLCASSLSGVSSYNEQFFGPGTRLTVL.

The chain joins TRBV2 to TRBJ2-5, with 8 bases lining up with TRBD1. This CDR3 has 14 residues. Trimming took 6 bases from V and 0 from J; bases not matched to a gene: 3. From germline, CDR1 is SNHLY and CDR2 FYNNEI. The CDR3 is CASSNRGYQETQYF. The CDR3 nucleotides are TGTGCCAGCAGCAACAGGGGGTACCAAGAGACCCAGTACTTC. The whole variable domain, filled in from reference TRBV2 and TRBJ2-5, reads EPEVTQTPSHQVTQMGQEVILRCVPISNHLYFYWYRQILGQKVEFLVSFYNNEISEKSEIFDDQFSVERPDGSNFTLKIRSTKLEDSAMYFCASSNRGYQETQYFGPGTRLLVL.

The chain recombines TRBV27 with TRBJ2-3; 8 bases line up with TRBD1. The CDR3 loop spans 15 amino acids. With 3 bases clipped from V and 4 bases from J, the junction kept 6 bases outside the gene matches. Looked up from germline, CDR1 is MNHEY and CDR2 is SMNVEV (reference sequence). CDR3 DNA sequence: TGTGCCAGCAGTTTTGGACAGGGCAGCGCAGATACGCAGTATTTT. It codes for CASSFGQGSADTQYF.

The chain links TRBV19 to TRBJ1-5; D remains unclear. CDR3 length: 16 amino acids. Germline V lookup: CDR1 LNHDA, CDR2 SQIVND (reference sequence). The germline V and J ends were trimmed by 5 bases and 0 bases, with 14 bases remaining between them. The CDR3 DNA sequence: TGTGCCAGTAGTGTTCTTTGGCTACATAGCAATCAGCCCCAGCATTTT. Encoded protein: CASSVLWLHSNQPQHF.

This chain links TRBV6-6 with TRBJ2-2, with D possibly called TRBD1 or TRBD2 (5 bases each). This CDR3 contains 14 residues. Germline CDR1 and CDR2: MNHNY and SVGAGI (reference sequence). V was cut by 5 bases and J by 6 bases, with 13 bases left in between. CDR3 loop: CASSPGPYPGELFF. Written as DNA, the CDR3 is TGTGCCAGCAGTCCGGGACCGTATCCCGGGGAGCTGTTTTTT.

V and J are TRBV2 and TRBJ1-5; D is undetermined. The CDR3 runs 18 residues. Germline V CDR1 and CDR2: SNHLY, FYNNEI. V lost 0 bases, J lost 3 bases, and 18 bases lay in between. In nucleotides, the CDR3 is TGTGCCAGCAGTGAAGCCACCCCGCTGATCTTCCTCAATCAGCCCCAGCATTTT. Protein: CASSEATPLIFLNQPQHF.

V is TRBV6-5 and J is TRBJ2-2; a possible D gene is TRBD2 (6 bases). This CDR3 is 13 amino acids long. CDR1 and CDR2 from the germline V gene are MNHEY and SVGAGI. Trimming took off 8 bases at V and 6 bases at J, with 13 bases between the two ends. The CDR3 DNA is TGTGCCAGCGGCGGGGACGGGGCCGGGGAGCTGTTTTTT. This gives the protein CASGGDGAGELFF.

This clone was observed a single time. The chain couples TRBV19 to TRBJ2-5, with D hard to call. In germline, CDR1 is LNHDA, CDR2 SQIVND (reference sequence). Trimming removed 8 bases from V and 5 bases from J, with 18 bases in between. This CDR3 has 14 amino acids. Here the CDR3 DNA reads TGTGCCAGTGGATCGTCGTTTGAGTGGGAGACCCAGTACTTC. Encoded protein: CASGSSFEWETQYF. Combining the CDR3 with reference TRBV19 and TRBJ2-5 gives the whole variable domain DGGITQSPKYLFRKEGQNVTLSCEQNLNHDAMYWYRQDPGQGLRLIYYSQIVNDFQKGDIAEGYSVSREKKESFPLTVTSAQKNPTAFYLCASGSSFEWETQYFGPGTRLLVL.

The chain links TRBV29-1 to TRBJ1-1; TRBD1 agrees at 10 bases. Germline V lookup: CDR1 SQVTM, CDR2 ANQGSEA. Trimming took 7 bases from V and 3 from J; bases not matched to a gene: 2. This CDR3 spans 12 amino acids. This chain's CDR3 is CSAGQGYTEAFF. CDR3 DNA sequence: TGCAGCGCGGGACAGGGGTACACTGAAGCTTTCTTT.

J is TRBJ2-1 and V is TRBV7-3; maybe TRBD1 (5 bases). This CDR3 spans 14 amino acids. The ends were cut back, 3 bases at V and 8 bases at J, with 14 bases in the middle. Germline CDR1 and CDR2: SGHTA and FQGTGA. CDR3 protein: CASSFRSPRDEQFF. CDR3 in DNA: TGTGCCAGCAGCTTCCGGTCCCCCAGGGATGAGCAGTTCTTC.

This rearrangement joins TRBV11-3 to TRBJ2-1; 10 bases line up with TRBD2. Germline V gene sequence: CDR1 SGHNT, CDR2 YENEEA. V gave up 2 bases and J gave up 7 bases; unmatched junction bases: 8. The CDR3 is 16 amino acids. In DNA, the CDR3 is TGTGCCAGCAGCTTAAGGCTAGCGGGAGAAAATAATGAGCAGTTCTTC. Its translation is CASSLRLAGENNEQFF.

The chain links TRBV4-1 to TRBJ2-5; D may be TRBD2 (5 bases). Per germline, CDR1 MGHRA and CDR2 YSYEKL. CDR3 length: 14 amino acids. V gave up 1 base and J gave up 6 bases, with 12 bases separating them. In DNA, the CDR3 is TGCGCCAGCAGCCAAGGGACGGGGATTAAGACCCAGTACTTC. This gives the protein CASSQGTGIKTQYF.